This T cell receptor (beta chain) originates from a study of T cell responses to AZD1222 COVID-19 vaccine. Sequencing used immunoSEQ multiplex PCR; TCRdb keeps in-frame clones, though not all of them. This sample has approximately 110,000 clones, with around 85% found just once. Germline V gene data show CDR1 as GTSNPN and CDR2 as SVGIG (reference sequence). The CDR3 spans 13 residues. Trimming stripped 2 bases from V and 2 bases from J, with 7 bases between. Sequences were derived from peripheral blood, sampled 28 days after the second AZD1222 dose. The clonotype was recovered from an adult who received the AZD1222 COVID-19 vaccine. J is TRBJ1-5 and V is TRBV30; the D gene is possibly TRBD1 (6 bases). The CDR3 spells CAWSSGGNQPQHF. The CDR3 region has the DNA TGTGCCTGGAGTTCAGGGGGCAATCAGCCCCAGCATTTT.